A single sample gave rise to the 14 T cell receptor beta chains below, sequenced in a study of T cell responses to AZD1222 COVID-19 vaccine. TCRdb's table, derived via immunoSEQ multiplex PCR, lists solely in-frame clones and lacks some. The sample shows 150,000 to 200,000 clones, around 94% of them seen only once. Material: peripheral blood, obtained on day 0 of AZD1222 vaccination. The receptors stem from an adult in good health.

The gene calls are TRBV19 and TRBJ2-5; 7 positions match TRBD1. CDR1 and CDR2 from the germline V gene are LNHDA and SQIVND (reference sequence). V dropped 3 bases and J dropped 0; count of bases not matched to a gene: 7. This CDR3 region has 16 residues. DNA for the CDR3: TGTGCCAGTAGTATTTGGGCAGGGGGTAACCAAGAGACCCAGTACTTC. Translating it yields CASSIWAGGNQETQYF.

The CDR3: CASSSSGTGIGEQYF. In nucleotides, the CDR3 is TGCGCCAGCAGCTCTTCGGGGACAGGTATCGGCGAGCAGTACTTC. The V gene is TRBV5-1, the J gene TRBJ2-7; 8 nucleotides match TRBD1. CDR1 SGHRS and CDR2 YFSETQ come from the germline V gene. There are 15 residues in the CDR3. Losses at the gene ends were 3 bases for V and 6 bases for J; bases not matched to a gene: 11.

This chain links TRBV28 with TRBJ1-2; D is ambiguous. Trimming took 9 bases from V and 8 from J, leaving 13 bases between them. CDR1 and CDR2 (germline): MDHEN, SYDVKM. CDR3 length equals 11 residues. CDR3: CASGKREGYTF. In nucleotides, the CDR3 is TGTGCCAGTGGGAAAAGGGAGGGCTACACCTTC.

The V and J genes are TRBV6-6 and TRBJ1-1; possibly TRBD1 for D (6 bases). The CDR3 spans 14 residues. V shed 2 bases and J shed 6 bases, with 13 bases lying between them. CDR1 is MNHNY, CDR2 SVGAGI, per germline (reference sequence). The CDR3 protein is CASSYRDMFAEAFF. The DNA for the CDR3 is TGTGCCAGCAGTTACCGGGACATGTTTGCTGAAGCTTTCTTT.

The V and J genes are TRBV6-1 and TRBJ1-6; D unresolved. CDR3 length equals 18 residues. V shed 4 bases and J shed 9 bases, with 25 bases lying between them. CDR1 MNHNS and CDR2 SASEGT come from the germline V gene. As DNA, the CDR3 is TGTGCCAGCAGTGGAACCCCCACATCGGGCCCCTCTGGTTCACCCCTCCACTTT. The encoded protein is CASSGTPTSGPSGSPLHF.

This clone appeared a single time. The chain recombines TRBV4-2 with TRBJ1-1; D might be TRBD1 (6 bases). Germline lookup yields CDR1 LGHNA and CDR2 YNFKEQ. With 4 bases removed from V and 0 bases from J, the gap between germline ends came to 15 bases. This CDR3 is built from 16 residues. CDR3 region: CASSPEPGAMNTEAFF. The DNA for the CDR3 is TGTGCCAGCAGCCCCGAGCCGGGGGCGATGAACACTGAAGCTTTCTTT.

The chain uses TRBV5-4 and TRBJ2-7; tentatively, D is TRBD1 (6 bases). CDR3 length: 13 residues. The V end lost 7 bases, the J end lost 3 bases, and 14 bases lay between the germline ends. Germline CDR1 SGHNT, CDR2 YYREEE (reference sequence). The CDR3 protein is CASQKGVNYEQYF. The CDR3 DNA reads TGTGCCAGCCAGAAGGGGGTTAACTACGAGCAGTACTTC.

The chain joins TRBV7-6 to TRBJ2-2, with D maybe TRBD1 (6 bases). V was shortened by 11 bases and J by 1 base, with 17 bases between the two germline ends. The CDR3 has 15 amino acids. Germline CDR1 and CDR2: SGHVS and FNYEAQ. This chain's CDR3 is CAGSGAAGNTGELFF. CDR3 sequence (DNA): TGTGCCGGTTCAGGGGCGGCCGGGAACACCGGGGAGCTGTTTTTT.

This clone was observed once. In DNA form, the CDR3 reads TGTGCCAGCAGCTCAGCGGGAGGGCTCAATGAGCAGTTCTTC. Amino acid sequence: CASSSAGGLNEQFF. The chain employs TRBV2 and TRBJ2-1; the match to TRBD2 covers 10 bases. Germline V gene lookup returns CDR1 SNHLY and CDR2 FYNNEI. The CDR3 is 14 residues long. Unmatched junction bases numbered 5, after V lost 6 bases and J lost 6 bases. Filled out from reference TRBV2 and TRBJ2-1, the complete variable domain reads EPEVTQTPSHQVTQMGQEVILRCVPISNHLYFYWYRQILGQKVEFLVSFYNNEISEKSEIFDDQFSVERPDGSNFTLKIRSTKLEDSAMYFCASSSAGGLNEQFFGPGTRLTVL.

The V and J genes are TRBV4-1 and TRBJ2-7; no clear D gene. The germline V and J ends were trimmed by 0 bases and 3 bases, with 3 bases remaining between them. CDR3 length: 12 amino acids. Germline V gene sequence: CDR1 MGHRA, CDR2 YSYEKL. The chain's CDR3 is CASSQEGYEQYF. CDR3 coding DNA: TGCGCCAGCAGCCAAGAGGGCTACGAGCAGTACTTC.

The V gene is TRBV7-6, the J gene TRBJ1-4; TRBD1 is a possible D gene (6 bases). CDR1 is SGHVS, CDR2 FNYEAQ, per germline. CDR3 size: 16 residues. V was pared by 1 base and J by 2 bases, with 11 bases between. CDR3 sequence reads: CASSLEAGGTNEKLFF. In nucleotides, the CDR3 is TGTGCCAGCAGCTTAGAGGCGGGGGGCACTAATGAAAAACTGTTTTTT.

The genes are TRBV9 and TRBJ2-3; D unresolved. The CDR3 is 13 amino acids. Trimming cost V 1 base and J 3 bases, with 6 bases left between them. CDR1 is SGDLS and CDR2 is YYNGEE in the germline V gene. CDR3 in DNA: TGTGCCAGCAGCGTATCCTTAACAGATACGCAGTATTTT. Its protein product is CASSVSLTDTQYF.

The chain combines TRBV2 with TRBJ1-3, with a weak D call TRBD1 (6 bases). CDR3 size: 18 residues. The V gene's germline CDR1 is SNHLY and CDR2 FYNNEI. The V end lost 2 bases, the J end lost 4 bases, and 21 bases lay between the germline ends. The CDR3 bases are TGTGCCAGCAGTGAATGGGGCATGATACAGGGCTCAGGAAACACCATATATTTT. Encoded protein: CASSEWGMIQGSGNTIYF.

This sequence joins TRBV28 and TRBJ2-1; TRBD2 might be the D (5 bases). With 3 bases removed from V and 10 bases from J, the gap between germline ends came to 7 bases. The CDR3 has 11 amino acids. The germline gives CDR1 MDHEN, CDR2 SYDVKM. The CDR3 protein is CASSFPGEQFF. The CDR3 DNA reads TGTGCCAGCAGTTTCCCGGGGGAGCAGTTCTTC.